Presented here are 6 T cell receptor beta chains from one specimen sequenced in a study of human T cells and chemical hapten exposure. The sample's time point: pre-sensitization, week 0. Treatment here: therapeutic diphenylcyclopropenone sensitization with weekly scalp DPC. TCRdb independently ran MiXCR on the RACE reads; one entry per CDR3 protein. The sample contains more than 300,000 distinct CDR3 sequences, more than 4.5% of which appear only once. The source was whole blood, collected in connection with sensitization to the hapten diphenylcyclopropenone (DPC). The receptors originated from a woman in her forties or fifties with alopecia areata. Some clones in this sample may be carry-over from other donors' samples.

This clonotype was counted ten times or more. This chain joins TRBV2 and TRBJ1-1; the D is unclear. The ends were cut back, 0 bases at V and 6 bases at J, with 11 bases in the middle. The CDR3 loop spans 14 amino acids. The germline V gene has CDR1 SNHLY and CDR2 FYNNEI. CDR3 bases: TGTGCCAGCAGTGAAGCAGGGCGAAGGGCTGAAGCTTTCTTT. Protein: CASSEAGRRAEAFF.

This clonotype has at least ten counts. The chain is built from TRBV5-4 and TRBJ2-6; no firm D call. There are 15 residues in the CDR3. The germline CDR1 and CDR2 sequences are SGHNT and YYREEE (reference sequence). The V end lost 1 base, the J end lost 2 bases, and 7 bases lay between the germline ends. The CDR3 DNA sequence: TGTGCCAGCAGCTTGAGCAGAACTGGGGCCAACGTCCTGACTTTC. This codes for CASSLSRTGANVLTF.

This clonotype was observed at least ten times. V and J are TRBV28 and TRBJ2-4, with D perhaps matching TRBD1 (5 bases). Germline V gene sequence: CDR1 MDHEN, CDR2 SYDVKM. This CDR3 contains 13 residues. V was pared by 4 bases and J by 10 bases, with 14 bases between. The DNA of the CDR3 is TGTGCCAGCAGTTGGGGTGCAGGGTCAATTCAGTACTTC. This gives the protein CASSWGAGSIQYF.

The V call is TRBV28, the J call TRBJ2-3; 11 positions agree with TRBD2. CDR1 is MDHEN and CDR2 is SYDVKM in the germline V gene. With V trimmed by 6 bases and J by 10 bases, 9 bases remained unmatched. This CDR3 has 14 residues. The CDR3 protein is CASSRTSGRAAQYF. In nucleotides, the CDR3 is TGTGCCAGCAGCCGTACTAGCGGGAGAGCGGCGCAGTATTTT.

The genes are TRBV4-2 and TRBJ2-1; D unclear. Per the germline V gene, CDR1 is LGHNA and CDR2 is YNFKEQ. Trimming stripped 0 bases from V and 5 bases from J, with 8 bases between. This CDR3 has 14 residues. The CDR3 bases are TGTGCCAGCAGCCAAGATCTGCCTAACAATGAGCAGTTCTTC. Encoded protein: CASSQDLPNNEQFF.

This rearrangement joins TRBV2 to TRBJ1-4; D is unresolved. CDR1 is SNHLY and CDR2 is FYNNEI in the germline V gene. The CDR3 is made up of 14 amino acids. Trimming took off 7 bases at V and 7 bases at J, with 16 bases between the two ends. For the CDR3, the DNA is TGTGCCAGCATAGAAGGGCCCCGGGCTGAAAAACTGTTTTTT. Translating it yields CASIEGPRAEKLFF.